The rows below give T cell receptor beta chains drawn from one sample of a study of blood T cells in healthy people across ages. TCRdb reprocessed the 5' RACE reads via MiXCR and lists one record per CDR3 protein. This sample has hundreds of thousands of distinct CDR3 sequences; around 32% occur once, and the top ten carry approximately 15%. The specimen was blood. These receptors all stem from a woman over 75 in good health. Both conserved end residues are part of each CDR3. Each record gives: J gene, D gene, V gene, CDR3 length, clone size, CDR3 DNA, CDR3 protein. D genes are given only for firm matches. Clone size is shown for a subset of rows, as once, few, many or a class of expanded clone.

TRBJ2-1,TRBD2,TRBV7-2,15,.,TGTGCCAGCAGCTTCATGCTAGCGGGGTACAATGAGCAGTTCTTC,CASSFMLAGYNEQFF
TRBJ2-7,.,TRBV20-1,12,many,TGCAGTGCCTCCCCGGGGCCTACAGAGCAGTACTTC,CSASPGPTEQYF
TRBJ2-7,.,TRBV6-2/TRBV6-3,18,.,TGTGCCAGCAGTTACTCTTCTGGACTGAGCATCTTCACCTACGAGCAGTACTTC,CASSYSSGLSIFTYEQYF
TRBJ2-7,TRBD1,TRBV7-8,14,.,TGTGCCAGCAGCTGTACTGACAGGGCCTACGAGCAGTACTTC,CASSCTDRAYEQYF
TRBJ2-7,TRBD1,TRBV10-3,18,.,TGTGCCATCAGTGGATTAGCCGGACAGGGGGGGAACTCCTACGAGCAGTACTTC,CAISGLAGQGGNSYEQYF
TRBJ2-5,.,TRBV6-2/TRBV6-3,15,.,TGTGCCAGCAGTTACGGGGCGGAGTACCAAGAGACCCAGTACTTC,CASSYGAEYQETQYF
TRBJ1-1,.,TRBV10-3,13,.,TGTGCCATCAGTGAGCTAGGGAAGCAGGATACTTTCTTT,CAISELGKQDTFF
TRBJ2-7,TRBD1,TRBV7-9,15,many,TGTGCCAGCAGCTCCCCTGACAGGGGTACCTACGAGCAGTACTTC,CASSSPDRGTYEQYF
TRBJ2-3,TRBD2,TRBV30,16,few,TGTGCCTGGAGTTCCTCTTTGACGGGGGGGCCCGATACGCAGTATTTT,CAWSSSLTGGPDTQYF
TRBJ2-7,TRBD1,TRBV12-3/TRBV12-4,15,many,TGTGCCAGCAGCCGACAGGGTTCCCTTTCCTACGAGCAGTACTTC,CASSRQGSLSYEQYF
TRBJ1-5,TRBD1,TRBV13,16,.,TGTGCCAGCAGCTTAAGACAGGGGGCAGGCAATCAGCCCCAGCATTTT,CASSLRQGAGNQPQHF
TRBJ1-6,.,TRBV3-1,13,many,TGTGCCAGCAGCCAAGATAGAAATTCACCCCTCCACTTT,CASSQDRNSPLHF
TRBJ2-7,TRBD1,TRBV6-2/TRBV6-3,15,many,TGTGCCAGCAGCCCACCGGGACAGGAGACCTACGAGCAGTACTTC,CASSPPGQETYEQYF
TRBJ2-3,.,TRBV5-1,13,.,TGCGCCAGCTCCGCGTCGGCCACAGATGCGCAGTATTTT,CASSASATDAQYF
TRBJ2-1,TRBD2,TRBV20-1,17,many,TGCAGTGCTAGAGCCCTAGCGGGGGCGATACGGTACAATGAGCAGTTCTTC,CSARALAGAIRYNEQFF
TRBJ1-1,.,TRBV6-5,11,.,TGTGCCAGCAGAAAGGGGGCTGAAGCTTTCTTT,CASRKGAEAFF
TRBJ1-3,.,TRBV6-6,14,.,TGTGCCAGCAGCAGCAGGGCGGCTGGAAACACCATATATTTT,CASSSRAAGNTIYF
TRBJ1-1,.,TRBV7-3,13,.,TGTGCCAGCAGCTCGAGCGGGTGGGCTGAAGCTTTCTTT,CASSSSGWAEAFF
TRBJ2-7,TRBD2,TRBV7-2,15,.,TGTGCCAGCAGCTTCACTAGCGGGAGGCCCTACGAGCAGTACTTC,CASSFTSGRPYEQYF
TRBJ1-1,.,TRBV30,13,.,TGTGCCTACAAACCCCTCATGAACACTGAAGCTTTCTTT,CAYKPLMNTEAFF